This T cell receptor beta chain is drawn from a study of blood T cell repertoires in COVID-19. Study overall: Sites in the United States, Italy and Spain provided acute and convalescent COVID-19 samples.

Here immunoSEQ multiplex PCR was the method, and the copy in TCRdb shows in-frame clones only, minus some. The data hold some 300,000 clones, with under 90% observed a single time. The table lists this clone with a few counts. Trimming cost V 2 bases and J 4 bases; bases outside gene matches: 9. The CDR3 covers 17 residues. CDR1 and CDR2 from the germline V gene are SGHRS and YFSETQ. Individuals drawn from around 25 US areas were roughly 18 to 100 years old. Participant-given clinical history determined each cohort assignment. The specimen sequenced was PBMCs or T cells enriched from blood (not recorded which). The TCR was taken from a woman in her 30s who had recovered from COVID-19. The V and J genes are TRBV5-1 and TRBJ1-4; 9 bases align to TRBD1. In DNA form, the CDR3 reads TGCGCCAGCAGCTTAACCGGGACAGGGCTTAATAATGAAAAACTGTTTTTT. Translated: CASSLTGTGLNNEKLFF.